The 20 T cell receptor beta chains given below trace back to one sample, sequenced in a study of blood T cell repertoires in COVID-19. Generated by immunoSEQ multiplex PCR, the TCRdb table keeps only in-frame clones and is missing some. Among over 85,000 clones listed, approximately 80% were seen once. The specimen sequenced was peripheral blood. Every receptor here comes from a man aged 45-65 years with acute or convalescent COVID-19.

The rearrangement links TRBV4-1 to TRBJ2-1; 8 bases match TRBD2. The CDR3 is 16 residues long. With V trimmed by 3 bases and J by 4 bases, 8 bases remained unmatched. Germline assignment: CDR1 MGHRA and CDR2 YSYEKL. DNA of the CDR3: TGCGCCAGCAGCCATCTGATTAGCGGGGTTTACAATGAGCAGTTCTTC. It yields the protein CASSHLISGVYNEQFF.

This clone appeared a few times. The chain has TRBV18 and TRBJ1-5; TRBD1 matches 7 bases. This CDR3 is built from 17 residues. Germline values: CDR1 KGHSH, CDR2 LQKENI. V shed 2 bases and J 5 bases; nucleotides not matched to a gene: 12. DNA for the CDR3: TGTGCCAGCTCACCAAATAAGTACAGGGGCTCGCATCAGCCCCAGCATTTT. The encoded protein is CASSPNKYRGSHQPQHF. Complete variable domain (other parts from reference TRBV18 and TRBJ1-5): NAGVMQNPRHLVRRRGQEARLRCSPMKGHSHVYWYRQLPEEGLKFMVYLQKENIIDESGMPKERFSAEFPKEGPSILRIQQVVRGDSAAYFCASSPNKYRGSHQPQHFGDGTRLSIL.

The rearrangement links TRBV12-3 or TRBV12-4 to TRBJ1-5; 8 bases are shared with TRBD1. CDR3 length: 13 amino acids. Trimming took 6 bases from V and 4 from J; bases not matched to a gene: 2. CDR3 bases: TGTGCCAGCAGCCGGACAGGGAATCAGCCCCAGCATTTT. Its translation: CASSRTGNQPQHF.

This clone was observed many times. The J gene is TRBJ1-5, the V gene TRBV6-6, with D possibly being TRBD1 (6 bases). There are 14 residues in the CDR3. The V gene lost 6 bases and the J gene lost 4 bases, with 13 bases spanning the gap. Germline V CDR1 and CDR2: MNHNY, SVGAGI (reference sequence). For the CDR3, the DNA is TGTGCCAGCAGCCAGGGGCAGTTAAATCAGCCCCAGCATTTT. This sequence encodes CASSQGQLNQPQHF.

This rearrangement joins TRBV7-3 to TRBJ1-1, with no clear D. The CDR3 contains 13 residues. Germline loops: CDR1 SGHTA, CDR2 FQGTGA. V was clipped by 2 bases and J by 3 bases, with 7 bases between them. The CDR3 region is CASSLAVDTEAFF. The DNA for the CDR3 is TGTGCCAGCAGCTTAGCTGTAGACACTGAAGCTTTCTTT. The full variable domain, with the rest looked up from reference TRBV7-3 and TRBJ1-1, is GAGVSQTPSNKVTEKGKYVELRCDPISGHTALYWYRQSLGQGPEFLIYFQGTGAADDSGLPNDRFFAVRPEGSVSTLKIQRTERGDSAVYLCASSLAVDTEAFFGQGTRLTVV.

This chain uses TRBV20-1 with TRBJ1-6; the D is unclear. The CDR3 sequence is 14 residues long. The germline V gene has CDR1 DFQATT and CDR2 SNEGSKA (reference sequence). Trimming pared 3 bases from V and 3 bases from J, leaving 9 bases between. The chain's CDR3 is CSASNQNYNSPLHF. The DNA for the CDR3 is TGCAGTGCTAGTAACCAGAACTATAATTCACCCCTCCACTTT.

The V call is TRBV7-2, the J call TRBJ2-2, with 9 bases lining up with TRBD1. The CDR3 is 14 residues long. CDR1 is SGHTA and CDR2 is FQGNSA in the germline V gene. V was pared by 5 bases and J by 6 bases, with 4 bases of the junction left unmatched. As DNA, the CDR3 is TGTGCCAGCAGCCCCTGGGACAGGGCCGGGGAGCTGTTTTTT. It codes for CASSPWDRAGELFF.

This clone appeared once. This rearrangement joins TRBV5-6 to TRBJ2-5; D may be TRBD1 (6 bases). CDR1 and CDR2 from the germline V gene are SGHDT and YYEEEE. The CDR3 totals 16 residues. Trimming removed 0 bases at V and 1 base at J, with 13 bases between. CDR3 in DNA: TGTGCCAGCAGCTTGGCGATTACAGGGACCCAAGAGACCCAGTACTTC. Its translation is CASSLAITGTQETQYF.

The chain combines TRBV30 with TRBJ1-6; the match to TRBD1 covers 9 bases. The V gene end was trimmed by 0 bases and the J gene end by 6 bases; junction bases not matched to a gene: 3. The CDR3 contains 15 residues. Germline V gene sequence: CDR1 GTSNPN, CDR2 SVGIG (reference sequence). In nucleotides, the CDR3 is TGTGCCTGGAGTGTGACAGGGGGGTTTAATTCACCCCTCCACTTT. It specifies CAWSVTGGFNSPLHF. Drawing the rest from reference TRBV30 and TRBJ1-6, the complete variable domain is SQTIHQWPATLVQPVGSPLSLECTVEGTSNPNLYWYRQAAGRGLQLLFYSVGIGQISSEVPQNLSASRPQDRQFILSSKKLLLSDSGFYLCAWSVTGGFNSPLHFGNGTRLTVT.

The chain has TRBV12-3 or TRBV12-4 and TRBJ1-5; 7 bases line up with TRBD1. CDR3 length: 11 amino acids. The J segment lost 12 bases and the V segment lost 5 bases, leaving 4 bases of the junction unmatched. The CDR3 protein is CASSDRQGQHF. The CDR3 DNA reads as TGTGCCAGCAGTGACCGACAGGGCCAGCATTTT.

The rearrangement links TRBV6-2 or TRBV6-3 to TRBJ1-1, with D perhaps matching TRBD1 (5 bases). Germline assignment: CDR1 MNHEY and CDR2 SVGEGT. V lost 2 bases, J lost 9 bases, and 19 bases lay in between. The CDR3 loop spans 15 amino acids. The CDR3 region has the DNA TGTGCCAGCAGTTACGGGGAATCGGGGGTCGGGAAAGCTTTCTTT. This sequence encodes CASSYGESGVGKAFF.

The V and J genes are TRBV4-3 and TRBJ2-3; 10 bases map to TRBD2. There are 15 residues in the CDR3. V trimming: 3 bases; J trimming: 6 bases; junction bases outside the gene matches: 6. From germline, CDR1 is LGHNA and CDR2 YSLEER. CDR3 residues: CASSHPSGGDDTQYF. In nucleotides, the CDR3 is TGCGCCAGCAGCCATCCCAGCGGGGGGGATGATACGCAGTATTTT.

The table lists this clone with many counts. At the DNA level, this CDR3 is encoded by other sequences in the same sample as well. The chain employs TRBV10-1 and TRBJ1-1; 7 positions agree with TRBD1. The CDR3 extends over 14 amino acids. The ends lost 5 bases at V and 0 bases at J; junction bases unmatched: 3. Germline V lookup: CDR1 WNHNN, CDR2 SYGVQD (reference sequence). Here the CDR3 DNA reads TGCGCCAGCAGTTCGGGACAGTTGAACACTGAAGCTTTCTTT. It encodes CASSSGQLNTEAFF.

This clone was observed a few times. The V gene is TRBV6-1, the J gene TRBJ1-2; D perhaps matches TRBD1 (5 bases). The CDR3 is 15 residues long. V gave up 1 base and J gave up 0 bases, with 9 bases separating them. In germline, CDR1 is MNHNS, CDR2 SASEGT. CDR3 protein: CASSEGDSTNYGYTF. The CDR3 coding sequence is TGTGCCAGCAGTGAAGGCGACAGTACTAACTATGGCTACACCTTC.

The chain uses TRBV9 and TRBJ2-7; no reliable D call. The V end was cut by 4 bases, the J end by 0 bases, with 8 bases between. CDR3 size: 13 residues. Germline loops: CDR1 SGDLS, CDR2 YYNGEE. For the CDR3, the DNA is TGTGCCAGCAGCCCAAGGAGCTCCTACGAGCAGTACTTC. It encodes CASSPRSSYEQYF.

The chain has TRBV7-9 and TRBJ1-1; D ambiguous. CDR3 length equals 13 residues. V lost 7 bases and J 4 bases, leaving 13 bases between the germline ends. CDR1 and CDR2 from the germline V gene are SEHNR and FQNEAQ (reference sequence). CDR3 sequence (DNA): TGTGCCAGCACCTGGGGAGGTGGCACTGAAGCTTTCTTT. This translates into CASTWGGGTEAFF.

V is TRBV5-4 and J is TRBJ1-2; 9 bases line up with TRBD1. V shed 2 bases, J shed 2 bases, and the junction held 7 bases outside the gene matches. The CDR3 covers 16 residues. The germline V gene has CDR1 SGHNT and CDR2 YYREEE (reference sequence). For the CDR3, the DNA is TGTGCCAGCAGCTTCCCTGGGACAGGGACCAACTATGGCTACACCTTC. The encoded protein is CASSFPGTGTNYGYTF.

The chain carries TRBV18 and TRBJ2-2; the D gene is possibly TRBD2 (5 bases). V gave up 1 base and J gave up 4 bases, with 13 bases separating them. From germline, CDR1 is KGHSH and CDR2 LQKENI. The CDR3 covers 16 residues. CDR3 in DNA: TGTGCCAGCTCACCACGCTTGAGGGATCTCACCGGGGAGCTGTTTTTT. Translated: CASSPRLRDLTGELFF.

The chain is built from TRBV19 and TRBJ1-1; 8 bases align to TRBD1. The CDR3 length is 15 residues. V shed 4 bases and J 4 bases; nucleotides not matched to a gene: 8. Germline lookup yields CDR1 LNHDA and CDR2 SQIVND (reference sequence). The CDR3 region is CASSTRQGTVTEAFF. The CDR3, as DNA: TGTGCCAGTAGTACCCGACAGGGGACGGTCACTGAAGCTTTCTTT.

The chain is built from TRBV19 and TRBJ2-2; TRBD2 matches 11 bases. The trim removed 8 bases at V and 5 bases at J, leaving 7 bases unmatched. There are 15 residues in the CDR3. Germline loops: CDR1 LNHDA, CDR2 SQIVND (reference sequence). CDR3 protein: CASVIAGGSTGELFF. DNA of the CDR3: TGTGCCAGTGTGATAGCGGGAGGGTCAACCGGGGAGCTGTTTTTT.